Listed here is a single T cell receptor (beta chain). Other DNA sequences within the sample encode an identical CDR3. These data are taken from a study of blood T cell repertoires in COVID-19. Study-wide background: T cells, B-cell-depleted T cells, or PBMCs provided the cDNA or gDNA that served as material.

Clones were read by immunoSEQ multiplex PCR, and TCRdb kept only the in-frame ones, dropping some. Seen here are 300,000 to 450,000 clones, almost 90% observed once, and the top ten hold just over 1%. Germline values: CDR1 SGHRS, CDR2 YFSETQ. V lost 1 base and J 1 base, leaving 9 bases between the germline ends. CDR3 size: 14 residues. Participant ages covered about 18 to 95 years across some 25 US areas. Clinical history reported by participants formed the basis on which cohorts were assigned. The source of this sequence is a woman aged 25 to 45 who had been exposed to COVID-19. Sample: PBMCs or T cells enriched from blood (not recorded which). The J gene is TRBJ2-7, the V gene TRBV5-1; maybe TRBD1 (6 bases). CDR3 residues: CASSLTGISYEQYF. The DNA for the CDR3 is TGCGCCAGCAGCTTGACAGGGATATCCTACGAGCAGTACTTC.